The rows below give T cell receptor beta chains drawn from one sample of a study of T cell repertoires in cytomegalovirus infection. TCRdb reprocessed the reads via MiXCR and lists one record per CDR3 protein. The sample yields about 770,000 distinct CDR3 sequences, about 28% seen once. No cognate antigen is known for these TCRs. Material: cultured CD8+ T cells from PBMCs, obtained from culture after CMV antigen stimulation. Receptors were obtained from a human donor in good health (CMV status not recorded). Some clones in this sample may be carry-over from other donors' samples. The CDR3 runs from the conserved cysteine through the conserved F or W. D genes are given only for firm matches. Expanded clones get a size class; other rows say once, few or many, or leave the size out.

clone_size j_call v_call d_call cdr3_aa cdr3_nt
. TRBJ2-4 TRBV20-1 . CSARGPQTGSKNIQYF TGCAGTGCTAGGGGGCCCCAAACAGGGTCCAAAAACATTCAGTACTTC
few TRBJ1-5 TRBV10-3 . CAISPGNQPQHF TGTGCCATTTCGCCAGGAAATCAGCCCCAGCATTTT
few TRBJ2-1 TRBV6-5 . CASSYMGDEQFF TGTGCCAGCAGTTATATGGGGGATGAGCAGTTCTTC
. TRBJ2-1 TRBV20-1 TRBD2 CSARGVTGTSLILEQFF TGCAGTGCTAGAGGAGTTACCGGGACTAGCCTCATTCTGGAGCAGTTCTTC
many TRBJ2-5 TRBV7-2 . CASSLPTVQETQYF TGTGCCAGCAGCTTACCTACCGTACAAGAGACCCAGTACTTC
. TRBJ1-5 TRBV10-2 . CASRGTPSNQPQHF TGCGCCAGCAGGGGCACCCCTAGCAATCAGCCCCAGCATTTT
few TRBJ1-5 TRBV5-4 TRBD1 CASSFQTGTDLNQPQHF TGTGCCAGCAGCTTCCAGACCGGGACAGACTTAAATCAGCCCCAGCATTTT
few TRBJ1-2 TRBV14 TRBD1 CASSQGRGPYYGYTF TGTGCCAGCAGCCAAGGCAGGGGGCCATACTATGGCTACACCTTC
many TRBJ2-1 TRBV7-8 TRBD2 CASSSPGLAGASSYNEQFF TGTGCCAGCAGCTCACCTGGACTAGCGGGGGCCAGCTCCTACAATGAGCAGTTCTTC
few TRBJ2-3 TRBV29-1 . CSVEGVSQASTDTQYF TGCAGCGTTGAAGGGGTCAGTCAGGCAAGCACAGATACGCAGTATTTT
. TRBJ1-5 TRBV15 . CATSRDKGGQPQHF TGTGCCACCAGCAGAGATAAAGGCGGTCAGCCCCAGCATTTT
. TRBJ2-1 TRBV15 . CATSARVQDNEQFF TGTGCCACCAGCGCCCGGGTCCAGGACAATGAGCAGTTCTTC
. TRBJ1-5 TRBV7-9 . CASSLSFSTGLNQPQHF TGTGCCAGCAGCTTGTCCTTTAGTACAGGGCTGAATCAGCCCCAGCATTTT
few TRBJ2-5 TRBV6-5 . CASSYRRRGETQYF TGTGCCAGCAGTTACCGACGGAGAGGAGAGACCCAGTACTTC
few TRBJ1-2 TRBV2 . CASSDGAGGAHGYTF TGTGCCAGCAGTGATGGGGCGGGGGGCGCCCATGGCTACACCTTC
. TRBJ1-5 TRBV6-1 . CASSEGRTRSKHNQPQHF TGTGCCAGCAGTGAGGGCCGCACCAGAAGTAAACACAATCAGCCCCAGCATTTT
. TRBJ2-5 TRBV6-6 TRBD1 CASSLDRGVQETQYF TGTGCCAGCAGTCTGGACAGGGGGGTCCAAGAGACCCAGTACTTC
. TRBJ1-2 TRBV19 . CASSFGHYGYTF TGTGCCAGTAGTTTCGGACACTATGGCTACACCTTC
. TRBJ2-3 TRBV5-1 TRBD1 CASSYRGRETDTQYF TGCGCCAGCAGCTACAGGGGGCGAGAAACAGATACGCAGTATTTT
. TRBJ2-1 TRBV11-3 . CASSCQRFTYNEQFF TGTGCCAGCAGCTGCCAGAGGTTTACTTACAATGAGCAGTTCTTC
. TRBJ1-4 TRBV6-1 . CASSPLGVNEKLFF TGTGCCAGCAGTCCCCTAGGGGTTAATGAAAAACTGTTTTTT
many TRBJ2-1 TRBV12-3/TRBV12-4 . CASSSAGVEQFF TGTGCCAGCAGTTCGGCAGGGGTCGAGCAGTTCTTC
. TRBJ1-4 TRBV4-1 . CASSEGLMATNEKLFF TGCGCCAGCAGCGAGGGGTTAATGGCAACTAATGAAAAACTGTTTTTT
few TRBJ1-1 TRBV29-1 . CSAQGPLNTEAFF TGCAGCGCTCAAGGGCCATTGAACACTGAAGCTTTCTTT
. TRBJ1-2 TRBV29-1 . CSVDGGARYGYTF TGCAGCGTTGACGGGGGCGCACGCTATGGCTACACCTTC
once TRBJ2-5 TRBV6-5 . CASSSTSGGVGETQYF TGTGCCAGCAGTTCGACTAGTGGCGGGGTCGGTGAGACCCAGTACTTC
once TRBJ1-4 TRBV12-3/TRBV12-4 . CASSLLSDREKLFF TGTGCCAGCAGCCTCCTTTCTGACAGAGAAAAACTGTTTTTT
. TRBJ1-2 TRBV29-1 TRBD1 CSVTGGADYGYTF TGCAGCGTTACAGGGGGCGCGGACTATGGCTACACCTTC
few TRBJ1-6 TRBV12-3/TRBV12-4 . CASSFRILPGPISSYNSPLHF TGTGCCAGCAGTTTCCGGATCCTACCGGGCCCAATTAGCTCCTATAATTCACCCCTCCACTTT
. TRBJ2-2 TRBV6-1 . CTSSETLPGYTGELFF TGTACCAGCAGTGAAACTCTCCCAGGGTACACCGGGGAGCTGTTTTTT
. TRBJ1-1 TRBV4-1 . CASSHVRVVDTEAFF TGCGCCAGCAGCCACGTACGAGTCGTGGACACTGAAGCTTTCTTT
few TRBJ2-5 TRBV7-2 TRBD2 CASSFLAGPFQETQYF TGTGCCAGCAGCTTCCTAGCGGGGCCCTTCCAAGAGACCCAGTACTTC
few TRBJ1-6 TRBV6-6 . CASSYSKGPLYNSPLHF TGTGCCAGCAGTTACTCGAAGGGACCACTCTATAATTCACCCCTCCACTTT
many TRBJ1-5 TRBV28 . CASSLPGADQPQHF TGTGCCAGCAGTCTGCCAGGGGCGGACCAGCCCCAGCATTTT
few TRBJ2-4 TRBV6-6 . CASSYSYSAENIQYF TGTGCCAGCAGTTACTCGTATTCGGCAGAGAACATTCAGTACTTC
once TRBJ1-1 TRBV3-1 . CASSPGRGVTEAFF TGTGCCAGCAGCCCAGGACGAGGGGTCACTGAAGCTTTCTTT
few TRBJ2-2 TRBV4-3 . CASSQDVTGANTGELFF TGCGCCAGCAGCCAAGATGTTACGGGGGCGAACACCGGGGAGCTGTTTTTT